The 2 T cell receptor beta chains given below trace back to one sample, sequenced in a study of regulatory T cells in long-lasting Graves disease. The authors built TCR beta libraries using iRepertoire HTBI primers and Arm-PCR of CDR3 regions. One entry per CDR3 protein, called by TCRdb with MiXCR from the multiplex PCR reads. This table holds 400,000 to 650,000 distinct CDR3 sequences, roughly a sixth found once. Time point of the sample: newly diagnosed GD, antithyroid drugs for less than 3 months. From PBMCs, RNA was extracted and then used to make the TCR library. This sample also appeared in a second study, on T cells in Graves' hyperthyroidism and ophthalmopathy.

Sequenced here: peripheral blood mononuclear cells (PBMCs), sampled at new diagnosis, from a patient treated with antithyroid drugs. The source of these receptors is a woman aged 35-65 years with Graves disease.

This clonotype was counted ten times or more. J is TRBJ2-7 and V is TRBV7-9, with D uncertain. V lost 3 bases and J 3 bases, leaving 6 bases between the germline ends. This CDR3 comprises 12 residues. CDR1 is SEHNR and CDR2 is FQNEAQ in the germline V gene (reference sequence). The CDR3 nucleotides are TGTGCCAGCAGCTTGCCCCGCTACGAGCAGTACTTC. Its protein is CASSLPRYEQYF.

This clonotype was observed at least ten times. The V gene is TRBV18, the J gene TRBJ2-7; 8 bases align to TRBD1. V lost 5 bases to trimming and J lost 6 bases; unmatched junction nucleotides: 12. CDR1 and CDR2 from the germline V gene are KGHSH and LQKENI. The CDR3 is 15 amino acids. The CDR3 here is CASSTPGQGVIEQYF. In DNA form, the CDR3 reads TGTGCCAGCTCAACTCCCGGACAGGGCGTTATCGAGCAGTACTTC.